The rows below give T cell receptor beta chains drawn from one sample of a study of CD8 T cells in Susac syndrome. TCRdb recomputed calls from the immunoSEQ multiplex PCR reads with MiXCR, one row per CDR3 protein. In the table there are about 300,000 distinct CDR3 sequences, approximately 89% of which are singletons. Sequencing used CD8+ T cells from PBMCs. Receptor source: a human donor with multiple sclerosis. The CDR3 runs from the conserved cysteine through the conserved F or W. D genes are given only for firm matches. The size field is filled for only some rows; it gives once, few, many or a size class.

v_call	clone_size	d_call	j_call	cdr3_nt	cdr3_aa
TRBV20-1	.	TRBD1	TRBJ2-7	TGCAGTGCTAGACACCCTCCGGGACAGGGGTTCCACGAGCAGTACTTC	CSARHPPGQGFHEQYF
TRBV20-1	.	.	TRBJ2-7	TGCAGTGCTAGAGATCCGACGGAGCTCCGTGGGTACGAGCAGTACTTC	CSARDPTELRGYEQYF
TRBV3-1	.	.	TRBJ2-1	TGTGCCAGCAGCCAAGCACCATTGGGAGACGGAGGGATGGCCTACAATGAGCAGTTCTTC	CASSQAPLGDGGMAYNEQFF
TRBV12-3/TRBV12-4	.	TRBD2	TRBJ2-5	TGTGCCAGCAGTTGGGAGGGAGGCCTCCAAGAGACCCAGTACTTC	CASSWEGGLQETQYF
TRBV11-1	.	.	TRBJ2-1	TGTGCCAGCAGCTTAGCAGAGGGAAGCAGGTACAATGAGCAGTTCTTC	CASSLAEGSRYNEQFF
TRBV5-1	.	.	TRBJ1-1	TGCGCCAGCAGCTTGGGGCTCCAAGGCGCTAACACTGAAGCTTTCTTT	CASSLGLQGANTEAFF
TRBV3-1	.	TRBD2	TRBJ2-1	TGTGCCAGCAGCCAAGAACTGGCGGGGGGGCAGAATGAGCAGTTCTTC	CASSQELAGGQNEQFF
TRBV20-1	.	.	TRBJ2-7	TGCAGTGCCCCTGACGGCCCACTGTCCTACGAGCAGTACTTC	CSAPDGPLSYEQYF
TRBV12-3/TRBV12-4	.	TRBD1	TRBJ2-5	TGTGCCAGCAGCGGTGGGACAGGGTTTTGGGAGACCCAGTACTTC	CASSGGTGFWETQYF
TRBV29-1	.	.	TRBJ2-1	TGCAGCGTTGAAGTAGGAGCGACGAGGTCGGATGAGCAGTTCTTC	CSVEVGATRSDEQFF
TRBV28	.	.	TRBJ2-5	TGTGCCAGCAGTCCGTGGGGGGTCCAAGAGACCCAGTACTTC	CASSPWGVQETQYF
TRBV20-1	.	TRBD2	TRBJ2-6	TGCAGTGCCACCACTAGCGGGAGTCCTGGGGCCAACGTCCTGACTTTC	CSATTSGSPGANVLTF
TRBV7-8	.	.	TRBJ2-1	TGTGCCAGCAACCCCGCATCGCTGGGGAATGAGCAGTTCTTC	CASNPASLGNEQFF
TRBV29-1	.	.	TRBJ2-7	TGCAGCGTTTGGGCCTACGAGCAGTACTTC	CSVWAYEQYF
TRBV29-1	.	TRBD2	TRBJ2-7	TGCAGCGTAATAGCGGGAGGCAGCCACGAGCAGTACTTC	CSVIAGGSHEQYF
TRBV5-1	.	.	TRBJ2-3	TGCGCCAGCAGGGGCGGGGGCACGGATACGCAGTATTTT	CASRGGGTDTQYF
TRBV7-9	.	.	TRBJ1-6	TGTGCCAGCAGCGACCCAGGGATTGGTGTCGATTCACCCCTCCACTTT	CASSDPGIGVDSPLHF
TRBV7-2	.	.	TRBJ1-5	TGTGCCAGCAGCGGGGAGGTCGGATTCGGCAATCAGCCCCAGCATTTT	CASSGEVGFGNQPQHF
TRBV19	.	.	TRBJ1-2	TGTGCCAGTAGACAACTTACTAACTATGGCTACACCTTC	CASRQLTNYGYTF
TRBV3-1	.	TRBD2	TRBJ2-3	TGTGCCAGCAGCCAAGGGCCAGCGGGGAGCACAGATACGCAGTATTTT	CASSQGPAGSTDTQYF
TRBV4-3	.	.	TRBJ1-3	TGCGCCAGCAGCCAAGATCGGCGGGCCGAGGGATCTGGAAACACCATATATTTT	CASSQDRRAEGSGNTIYF
TRBV27	.	.	TRBJ1-1	TGTGCCAGCAGCAGGGGACTTATGGCGGAGGCTTTCTTT	CASSRGLMAEAFF
TRBV27	.	.	TRBJ1-1	TGTGCCAGCAGTTTCGGGGGTGGAGGCACTGAAGCTTTCTTT	CASSFGGGGTEAFF
TRBV9	.	TRBD1	TRBJ2-5	TGTGCCAGCAGCGTAGTAAGGGGGCGCGAAGAGACCCAGTACTTC	CASSVVRGREETQYF
TRBV11-2	few	.	TRBJ1-1	TGTGCCAGCAGCCAGGGTTTGGGCGGCACTGAAGCTTTCTTT	CASSQGLGGTEAFF
TRBV12-3/TRBV12-4	.	.	TRBJ1-4	TGTGCCAGCAGCCTAGTTCAATCAAATGAAAAACTGTTTTTT	CASSLVQSNEKLFF
TRBV20-1	.	TRBD2	TRBJ2-7	TGCAGTGCTAGGGACGGCGGTAGCGGGACGGGGGCGTACTTC	CSARDGGSGTGAYF
TRBV11-2	.	.	TRBJ2-7	TGTGCCAGCAGCCCTCCCGGGAAACCTTGGTACGAGCAGTACTTC	CASSPPGKPWYEQYF
TRBV28	.	.	TRBJ2-2	TGTGCCAGCACCACCTCGGAGGTTGAGTACGGGGAGCTGTTTTTT	CASTTSEVEYGELFF
TRBV9	.	.	TRBJ2-7	TGTGCCAGCAGCGACCGACCCGCCTCAAGGGGCGAGCAGTACTTC	CASSDRPASRGEQYF
TRBV4-2	once	.	TRBJ2-1	TGTGCCAGCAGCCAAGAAAGGCTAGTGGCCTACAATGAGCAGTTCTTC	CASSQERLVAYNEQFF
TRBV9	.	TRBD2	TRBJ2-1	TGTGCCAGCAGCGTTCTAACTAGCGGGATCAATGAGCAGTTCTTC	CASSVLTSGINEQFF
TRBV7-2	.	.	TRBJ1-6	TGTGCCAGCAGCTTAGTGACAGGATATAATTCACCCCTCCACTTT	CASSLVTGYNSPLHF
TRBV7-6	.	TRBD1	TRBJ2-2	TGTGCCAGCAGTTCACCCGGGACAGGGGTCACCGGGGAGCTGTTTTTT	CASSSPGTGVTGELFF
TRBV27	.	.	TRBJ2-6	TGTGCCAGCACCACAACTTATTCTGGGGCCAACATCCTGACTTTC	CASTTTYSGANILTF
TRBV20-1	.	.	TRBJ2-1	TGCAGTGTTCCGTCCCCGGTGATAGACAATGAGCAGTTCTTC	CSVPSPVIDNEQFF
TRBV20-1	.	.	TRBJ2-3	TGCAGTGCTAGAGATCGGCCAGGCACAGATACGCAGTATTTT	CSARDRPGTDTQYF
TRBV14	.	.	TRBJ2-7	TGTGCCAGCAGCTATGACGGAAGCTACGAGCAGTACTTC	CASSYDGSYEQYF
TRBV30	.	.	TRBJ1-4	TGTGCCTGGAGTGATTTTACGGTTCTTAATGAAAAACTGTTTTTT	CAWSDFTVLNEKLFF
TRBV7-8	few	.	TRBJ2-5	TGTGCCAGCAGCCAGAATTGGAACGAAGAGACCCAGTACTTC	CASSQNWNEETQYF
TRBV27	.	TRBD1	TRBJ2-5	TGTGCCAGCAGTCAAGCCCTGACAGGGCAGGAGACCCAGTACTTC	CASSQALTGQETQYF
TRBV27	.	TRBD2	TRBJ2-3	TGTGCCAGCAGTCCGGGACTACCGGTGCGAGCAGATACGCAGTATTTT	CASSPGLPVRADTQYF
TRBV28	.	.	TRBJ2-7	TGTGCCAGCAGTTGGCGCGGGGCGTCCTCCTACGAGCAGTACTTC	CASSWRGASSYEQYF
TRBV21-1	.	.	TRBJ2-1	TGTGCCAGCAGCTCTGCAGGTTGGTACAATGAGCAGTTCTTC	CASSSAGWYNEQFF
TRBV20-1	.	.	TRBJ2-1	TGCAGCGGCACGGACCTACGGGATGAGCAGTTCTTC	CSGTDLRDEQFF
TRBV7-9	.	.	TRBJ2-1	TGTGCCAGCAGCCAAGGACAGTACTCGCTGTTCTTC	CASSQGQYSLFF
TRBV14	.	.	TRBJ2-1	TGTGCCAGCAGCCAAGATGAGCTCGAGCAGTTCTTC	CASSQDELEQFF
TRBV9	.	TRBD2	TRBJ2-5	TGTGCCAGCAGCGGGGGACTAGCGGGTAACCAAGAGACCCAGTACTTC	CASSGGLAGNQETQYF
TRBV24-1	.	.	TRBJ2-5	TGTGCCACCAGTGATTTGGCAGGAGAGACCCAGTACTTC	CATSDLAGETQYF
TRBV28	.	.	TRBJ2-3	TGTGCCAGCAGTTCAGCGGGAGATACGCAGTATTTT	CASSSAGDTQYF
TRBV6-1	few	.	TRBJ1-2	TGTGCCAGCAGGGTGAAAGGGCTAAACTATGGCTACACCTTC	CASRVKGLNYGYTF
TRBV27	.	.	TRBJ2-1	TGTGCCAGCAGGACCGGAGGTTACGCCTACAATGAGCAGTTCTTC	CASRTGGYAYNEQFF
TRBV4-3	.	.	TRBJ1-1	TGCGCCAGCAGCCAGGAAACCCCAGGGGCTGGCACTGAAGCTTTCTTT	CASSQETPGAGTEAFF
TRBV11-2	.	TRBD2	TRBJ2-7	TGTGCCAGCAGCTTACTGTTGGCTAGCGGGGGAGAGCAGTACTTC	CASSLLLASGGEQYF